This TCR beta chain is drawn from a study of T cell repertoires in cytomegalovirus infection. Study at large: Matching HLA type and CMV infection were both indicated by public TCR beta signatures.

This clonotype was observed a few times. Its antigen is undetermined. TCRdb re-derived calls from the reads in MiXCR, one entry per CDR3 protein. The sample records 150,000 to 200,000 distinct CDR3 sequences, around 14% being singletons. The CDR3 runs 13 residues. Germline-derived CDR1 and CDR2 are SGHNT and YENEEA. The ends lost 8 bases at V and 2 bases at J; junction bases unmatched: 5. Study findings and constraints: It was HLA-C-restricted CMV-specific TCR beta clonotypes that dominated the response ex vivo.

V and J are TRBV11-3 and TRBJ1-1; 7 nucleotides line up with TRBD1. The origin of this receptor is a human donor in good health (CMV status not recorded). Some clones in this sample may be carry-over from other donors' samples. Sequencing was carried out using PBMCs. CDR3 bases: TGTGCCAGCGCCCAGGGGGGAAACACTGAAGCTTTCTTT. Translating gives CASAQGGNTEAFF.